This T cell receptor (beta chain) stems from a study of CD4 T cells in relation to SARS-CoV-2 and coronaviruses. The unexposed donors gave CD4+ T cells in about 2011-2018, prior to COVID-19. After ten to eleven days of culture, CD4+ T cells were isolated. Some clones are missing from TCRdb's copy, which holds only in-frame ones; the method was immunoSEQ multiplex PCR. The sample holds about 20,000 clones, more than 65% seen once. As regards this clone: Its specificity is not known.

From germline, CDR1 is SGHRS and CDR2 YFSETQ. The trim removed 3 bases at V and 7 bases at J, leaving 10 bases unmatched. The CDR3 is 17 residues long. The chain is built from TRBV5-1 and TRBJ2-2, with 12 nucleotides matching TRBD2. The sequencing input was CD4+ T cells from PBMCs, cultured in vitro. The source of this sequence is a human donor in good health. The CDR3 DNA is TGCGCCAGCAGCTCTGGACTAGCGGGGCAAGGCGGCGGGGAGCTGTTTTTT. The encoded protein is CASSSGLAGQGGGELFF.